This T cell receptor beta chain emerged from a study of CD8+ T cells in alopecia areata. Across the whole study: Treatment of the treated patients consisted of oral tofacitinib, 5 to 10 mg twice daily. Study observations and caveats: In blood and scalp, many expanded lesional clones persisted during tofacitinib. Normal scalp had lower clonality than lesional scalp, with alopecia totalis/universalis lesions showing this most strongly.

Trimming cost V 6 bases and J 0 bases; bases outside gene matches: 2. Looked up from germline, CDR1 is SNHLY and CDR2 is FYNNEI. The CDR3 is 14 amino acids. cDNA reverse transcribed from extracted RNA served as the sequencing template. Here immunoSEQ multiplex PCR was the method, and the copy in TCRdb shows in-frame clones only, minus some. The sample gives about 200,000 clones, roughly 60% of which show up once; about 5.5% is in the top ten. Noted treatment: oral pan-JAK inhibitor, 5-10 mg twice daily. Comment on this clone: Its target is unknown.

This receptor was identified in a human donor with alopecia areata. The sequenced sample was CD4+ T cells sorted from blood, obtained at week 24, from a patient treated with tofacitinib. The chain uses TRBV2 and TRBJ2-3; 8 bases match TRBD2. CDR3 protein: CASRRGASTDTQYF. The DNA of the CDR3 is TGTGCCAGCAGGCGGGGGGCTAGCACAGATACGCAGTATTTT.